Listed here is a single TCR beta chain. Its antigen is still unknown. One end of the junction is discordant with germline, which a read error may explain. CDR1 MGHRA and CDR2 YSYEKL come from the germline V gene. The CDR3 totals 20 residues. The record originates from a study of tumor-infiltrating lymphocytes in primary liver carcinoma. Study outcomes and limitations: Samples, which were bulk and unsorted, did not allow CD4+ and CD8+ repertoires to be compared.

Germline DNA was also extracted, and blood RNA derived from unsorted whole blood. cDNA specific to TCR beta was made from around 470 ng of total RNA, with a constant-region primer employed for priming. Slightly modified ARM-PCR, run as three nested multiplex PCR rounds, produced the TCR beta libraries. A C-beta reverse primer was combined with TRBV1-TRBV30 forward primers in the first two PCR rounds, and each round had 10 cycles. TCRdb ran MiXCR on the multiplex PCR reads and lists one entry per CDR3 protein. The sample contains a few hundred thousand distinct CDR3 sequences, 50% to 75% of which appear only once.

The source material was peripheral blood. The chain uses TRBV4-1 and TRBJ2-1; tentative D call: TRBD2 (6 bases). The sequence was collected from a woman younger than 45 with primary liver carcinoma and hepatitis B virus infection. CDR3 in DNA: TGCGCCAGCATCCAAGTGGTTTCGAGGCGGGGAACCAACAGTCCCCTCGAGCAGTTCTTC. Protein sequence: CASIQVVSRRGTNSPLEQFF.